This TCR beta chain is drawn from a study of blood T cells in healthy people across ages. A remark on this clonotype: A read error is possible here, since a much larger clone lies one base away.

The CDR3 consists of 15 residues. Germline V CDR1 and CDR2: SEHNR, FQNEAQ (reference sequence). A second PCR, run for roughly 7 to 12 cycles, used a sample-barcoded 5' primer plus a J-beta primer mix. MiXCR, applied by TCRdb to the 5' RACE reads, yields one record per CDR3 protein. The repertoire holds 500,000 to 700,000 distinct CDR3 sequences, with around 31% as singletons. This TCR derives from a woman older than 75 in good health. The rearrangement links TRBV7-9 to TRBJ2-3, with unresolved D. Sequenced input: blood. This CDR3 reads CANSLYAHPTDTQYF. The CDR3, as DNA: TGTGCCAACAGCCTATACGCCCATCCCACAGATACGCAGTATTTT.